What follows is one T cell receptor (beta chain) and its context. Its antigen is not known. Every donor, a Caucasian adult, lived in Nashville, Tennessee. This entry is derived from a study of shared clonotypes between healthy human individuals. Study-level findings and limits: Sampling covered blood only; tissue repertoires likely differ. Rarefaction analysis demonstrated incomplete sorted-subset sequencing notwithstanding large depth. Having only a few donors restricted how much genetic and exposure-history diversity was captured.

TCRdb's table, derived via immunoSEQ multiplex PCR, lists solely in-frame clones and lacks some. Of around 700,000 clones listed, around 73% are singletons. This TCR was recovered from a woman in her 30s in good health. The sequenced sample consisted of memory CD4+ T cells sorted from blood. Indicated subset: CD45RA-negative fraction.

The CDR3: CASSPDRGPTYGYTF. Here the CDR3 DNA reads TGTGCCAGCAGCCCCGACAGGGGCCCTACTTATGGCTACACCTTC. This rearrangement joins TRBV5-8 to TRBJ1-2; 8 bases are shared with TRBD1. The CDR3 has 15 residues. The V gene's germline CDR1 is SGHTS and CDR2 YDEGEE. Germline trimming cut 4 bases from V and 5 bases from J; bases unmatched to any gene: 10.